This TCR beta chain was found in a study of cytomegalovirus exposure and HLA in healthy donors. Study results and caveats: Per published reports, the classifier diagnosed cytomegalovirus status with high specificity and sensitivity. Common viral pathogens (according to a later analysis) appeared linked to several of the most significant clusters.

This CDR3 region has 15 residues. With 2 bases removed from V and 5 bases from J, the gap between germline ends came to 13 bases. The germline CDR1 and CDR2 sequences are MNHEY and SVGAGI. Comments on this clone: Antigen specificity is unknown.

PCR primers comprised 60 Vbeta and 13 Jbeta primers. Generated by immunoSEQ multiplex PCR, the TCRdb table keeps only in-frame clones and is missing some. Among just over 150,000 clones, approximately 70% were seen once, and the ten largest hold roughly 7.1%. J is TRBJ1-5 and V is TRBV6-5; the D gene is possibly TRBD1 (6 bases). Sequencing input: PBMCs. The TCR originated in a man between 35 and 55 years old in good health and CMV-seropositive. Written as DNA, the CDR3 is TGTGCCAGCAGTTACAGGCAGGGGATCGATCAGCCCCAGCATTTT. It encodes CASSYRQGIDQPQHF.